This is a list of T cell receptor beta chains from one sample in a study of human T cells and chemical hapten exposure. TCRdb used MiXCR to reprocess the RACE reads, holding one entry per CDR3 protein. The table has about 140,000 distinct CDR3 sequences, approximately 12% seen once. Sample: whole blood, taken in connection with sensitization to the hapten diphenylcyclopropenone (DPC). These receptor sequences come from a woman in her fifties or sixties with alopecia areata. Some clones in this sample may be carry-over from other donors' samples. Each CDR3 is given with its conserved first and last residue. D genes are given only for firm matches. Clone size is stated in some rows and not others, as once, few, many or a class when expanded.

TRBD2	TRBJ2-1	NA	TRBV6-4	CASSDSKASGRNEQFF	TGTGCCAGCAGTGACAGTAAGGCTAGCGGGAGAAATGAGCAGTTCTTC
NA	TRBJ2-1	NA	TRBV7-9	CASSTRDVFSQYNEQFF	TGTGCCAGCAGCACCCGGGACGTGTTCTCTCAATACAATGAGCAGTTCTTC
NA	TRBJ2-3	NA	TRBV11-3	CASSLRENTDTQYF	TGTGCCAGCAGCTTAAGGGAGAACACAGATACGCAGTATTTT
TRBD1	TRBJ2-2	few	TRBV10-3	CAISESTGGYTGELFF	TGTGCCATCAGTGAGTCGACAGGGGGCTACACCGGGGAGCTGTTTTTT
TRBD2	TRBJ2-2	NA	TRBV9	CASRSGGGNTGELFF	TGTGCCAGCCGGTCGGGAGGAGGGAACACCGGGGAGCTGTTTTTT
TRBD1	TRBJ1-1	few	TRBV12-3/TRBV12-4	CASSPGGADTEAFF	TGTGCCAGCAGTCCAGGGGGCGCGGACACTGAAGCTTTCTTT
NA	TRBJ1-1	many	TRBV18	CASSPEATEAFF	TGTGCCAGCTCACCCGAGGCCACTGAAGCTTTCTTT
TRBD1	TRBJ2-2	few	TRBV12-3/TRBV12-4	CASRFGTGFTGELFF	TGTGCCAGCAGATTCGGGACAGGGTTCACCGGGGAGCTGTTTTTT
NA	TRBJ2-3	many	TRBV19	CASSQSTDTQYF	TGTGCCAGCAGCCAAAGCACAGATACGCAGTATTTT
TRBD1	TRBJ2-7	few	TRBV2	CASSERQGIYYEQYF	TGTGCCAGCAGTGAGCGACAGGGAATTTACTACGAGCAGTACTTC
TRBD1	TRBJ1-2	NA	TRBV20-1	CSASGGPTNYGYTF	TGCAGTGCCTCAGGGGGCCCGACTAACTATGGCTACACCTTC
TRBD2	TRBJ2-1	few	TRBV19	CASSILAGGQHNEQFF	TGTGCCAGTAGTATACTAGCGGGAGGACAGCACAATGAGCAGTTCTTC
NA	TRBJ2-7	many	TRBV6-6	CASSYSSTVAYEQYF	TGTGCCAGCAGTTACTCGTCCACGGTTGCCTACGAGCAGTACTTC
TRBD1	TRBJ1-5	few	TRBV20-1	CSARHGTGSNQPQHF	TGCAGTGCTAGACATGGGACAGGTAGCAATCAGCCCCAGCATTTT
NA	TRBJ1-1	few	TRBV6-6	CASSPRGFAEAFF	TGTGCCAGCAGTCCCAGGGGTTTCGCTGAAGCTTTCTTT
NA	TRBJ2-7	few	TRBV27	CASRLDKTYEQYF	TGTGCCAGCCGTCTGGACAAGACCTACGAGCAGTACTTC
NA	TRBJ2-5	NA	TRBV5-5	CASSLEDMRVTQYF	TGTGCCAGCAGCTTGGAAGACATGCGGGTGACCCAGTACTTC
NA	TRBJ2-1	few	TRBV24-1	CATSVWAGLNEQFF	TGTGCCACCAGTGTTTGGGCGGGGCTCAATGAGCAGTTCTTC
NA	TRBJ2-4	few	TRBV2	CASSEEGTTKNIQYF	TGTGCCAGCAGTGAAGAGGGGACGACCAAAAACATTCAGTACTTC
NA	TRBJ2-5	few	TRBV6-5	CASSYSGRGETQYF	TGTGCCAGCAGTTACTCCGGAAGGGGTGAGACCCAGTACTTC
TRBD1	TRBJ1-5	few	TRBV7-8	CASSSQGANQPQHF	TGTGCCAGCAGCTCACAGGGGGCCAATCAGCCCCAGCATTTT
NA	TRBJ1-4	NA	TRBV2	CASFGLPEKLFF	TGTGCCAGTTTCGGACTGCCCGAAAAACTGTTTTTT
NA	TRBJ2-3	few	TRBV11-2	CASSPRVLLSPDTQYF	TGTGCCAGCAGCCCCCGGGTACTACTTAGCCCAGATACGCAGTATTTT
NA	TRBJ1-1	few	TRBV5-1	CASSLERDTEAFF	TGCGCCAGCAGCTTGGAGAGGGACACTGAAGCTTTCTTT
TRBD2	TRBJ2-1	many	TRBV7-3	CASSPPGLANEQFF	TGTGCCAGCAGCCCACCGGGACTAGCCAATGAGCAGTTCTTC
NA	TRBJ1-5	many	TRBV7-9	CASSLAGDQPQHF	TGTGCCAGCAGCTTGGCAGGAGATCAGCCCCAGCATTTT
TRBD1	TRBJ1-2	NA	TRBV29-1	CSAWTGDYGYTF	TGCAGCGCATGGACAGGGGACTATGGCTACACCTTC
NA	TRBJ2-6	NA	TRBV6-5	CASSSPSAGANVLTF	TGTGCCAGCAGTTCTCCCAGCGCTGGGGCCAACGTCCTGACTTTC
NA	TRBJ2-5	few	TRBV7-2	CASSLDRGQRAQYF	TGTGCCAGCAGCTTAGATAGAGGCCAAAGGGCCCAGTACTTC
TRBD2	TRBJ2-7	NA	TRBV7-2	CASSLGAASGTYEQYF	TGTGCCAGCAGCTTAGGAGCGGCTAGCGGGACCTACGAGCAGTACTTC
TRBD2	TRBJ2-4	few	TRBV12-3/TRBV12-4	CASSLGTSENIQYF	TGTGCCAGCAGTTTAGGGACTAGCGAAAACATTCAGTACTTC
TRBD1	TRBJ2-4	NA	TRBV10-2	CASKPQTGQYKNIQYF	TGCGCCAGTAAGCCACAGACGGGACAGTACAAAAACATTCAGTACTTC